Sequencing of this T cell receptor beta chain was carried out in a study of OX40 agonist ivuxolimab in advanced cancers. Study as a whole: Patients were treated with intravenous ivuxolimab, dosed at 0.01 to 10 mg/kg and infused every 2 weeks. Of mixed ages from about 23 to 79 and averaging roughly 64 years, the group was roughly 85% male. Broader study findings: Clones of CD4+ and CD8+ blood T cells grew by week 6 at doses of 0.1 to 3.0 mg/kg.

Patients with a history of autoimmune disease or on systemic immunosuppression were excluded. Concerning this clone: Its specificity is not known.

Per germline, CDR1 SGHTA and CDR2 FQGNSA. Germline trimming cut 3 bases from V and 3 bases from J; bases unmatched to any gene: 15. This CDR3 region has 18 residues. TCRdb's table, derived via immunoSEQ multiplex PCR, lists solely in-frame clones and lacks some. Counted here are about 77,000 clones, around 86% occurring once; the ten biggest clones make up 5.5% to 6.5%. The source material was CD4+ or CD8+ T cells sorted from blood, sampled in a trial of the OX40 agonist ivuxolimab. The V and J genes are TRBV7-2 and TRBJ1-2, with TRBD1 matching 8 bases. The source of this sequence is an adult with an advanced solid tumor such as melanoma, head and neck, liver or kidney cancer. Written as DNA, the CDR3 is TGTGCCAGCAGCTTTCCTATCTTGGGACAGGTTGAGGACTATGGCTACACCTTC. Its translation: CASSFPILGQVEDYGYTF. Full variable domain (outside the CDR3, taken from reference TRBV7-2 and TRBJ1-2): GAGVSQSPSNKVTEKGKDVELRCDPISGHTALYWYRQSLGQGLEFLIYFQGNSAPDKSGLPSDRFSAERTGGSVSTLTIQRTQQEDSAVYLCASSFPILGQVEDYGYTFGSGTRLTVV.